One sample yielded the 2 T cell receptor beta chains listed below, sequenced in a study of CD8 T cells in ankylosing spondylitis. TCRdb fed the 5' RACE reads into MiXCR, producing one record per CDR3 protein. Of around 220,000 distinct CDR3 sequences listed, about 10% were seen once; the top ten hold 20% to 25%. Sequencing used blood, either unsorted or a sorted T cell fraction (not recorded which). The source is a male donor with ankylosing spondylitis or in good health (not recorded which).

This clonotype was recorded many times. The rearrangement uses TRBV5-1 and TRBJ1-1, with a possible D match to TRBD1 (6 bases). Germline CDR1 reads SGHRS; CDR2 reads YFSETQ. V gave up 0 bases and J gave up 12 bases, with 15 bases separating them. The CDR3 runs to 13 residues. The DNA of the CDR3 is TGCGCCAGCAGCTTGGAGGGGGGGGCGTCAACTTTCTTT. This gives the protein CASSLEGGASTFF.

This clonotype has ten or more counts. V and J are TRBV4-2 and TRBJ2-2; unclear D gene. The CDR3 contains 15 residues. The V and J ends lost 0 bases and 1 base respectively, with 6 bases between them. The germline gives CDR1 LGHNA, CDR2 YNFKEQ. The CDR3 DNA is TGTGCCAGCAGCCAAGAGCCAGGGAACACCGGGGAGCTGTTTTTT. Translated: CASSQEPGNTGELFF.